The rows below give T cell receptor beta chains drawn from one sample of a study of blood T cells in healthy people across ages. TCRdb reprocessed the 5' RACE reads with MiXCR, giving one entry per CDR3 protein. This sample has approximately 290,000 distinct CDR3 sequences, with around 29% found just once. The sequencing input was blood. These receptors were obtained from a woman in her 70s in good health. The CDR3 runs from the conserved cysteine through the conserved F or W. The D gene is left open where the match is weak. Clone size is stated in some rows and not others, as once, few, many or a class when expanded.

d_call	clone_size	v_call	j_call	cdr3_nt	cdr3_aa
TRBD1	.	TRBV7-3	TRBJ1-1	TGTGCCAGCAGCTTTTCCGGGACAGATATCACTGAAGCTTTCTTT	CASSFSGTDITEAFF
.	.	TRBV5-1	TRBJ1-1	TGCGCCAGCAGCTTGGGGGATGGCGGGCGGGAAGCTTTCTTT	CASSLGDGGREAFF
TRBD1	.	TRBV3-1	TRBJ2-5	TGTGCCAGCAGCCAAGGAGGGGGCCGAGAGACCCAGTACTTC	CASSQGGGRETQYF
.	.	TRBV19	TRBJ1-1	TGTGCCAGTAGCCATAAGGGGAACACTGAAGCTTCCTTT	CASSHKGNTEASF
.	once	TRBV7-2	TRBJ1-2	TGTGCCAGCAGCTTAGAAGCCTATAACTATGGCTACACCTTC	CASSLEAYNYGYTF
TRBD1	few	TRBV12-3/TRBV12-4	TRBJ1-1	TGTGCCAGCAGTCCCGGGACAGGTGCCTACACTGAAGCTTTCTTT	CASSPGTGAYTEAFF
.	few	TRBV20-1	TRBJ1-2	TGCAGTGCTGGTGGGGTGGACAGTCACTATGGCTACACCTTC	CSAGGVDSHYGYTF
.	few	TRBV19	TRBJ2-4	TGTGCCAGTAGTATCCGATCCAGCTCTTACCAGGACATTCAGTACTTC	CASSIRSSSYQDIQYF
.	.	TRBV29-1	TRBJ2-7	TGCAGCGTTAGCCCGGCAGGGCCCTACGAGCAGTACTTC	CSVSPAGPYEQYF
TRBD1	few	TRBV28	TRBJ2-4	TGTGCCAGCAGTTACGGGACAGCCGAGAGGAAAAACATTCAGTACTTC	CASSYGTAERKNIQYF
.	.	TRBV3-1	TRBJ1-2	TGTGCCAGCAGCCAAGTGAAGGGCGGCGGCTATGGCTACACCTTC	CASSQVKGGGYGYTF
.	.	TRBV15	TRBJ1-1	TGTGCCACCTCGCTCCGGGGTTACGGAGCCGAAGCTTTCTTT	CATSLRGYGAEAFF
.	few	TRBV4-3	TRBJ2-3	TGCGCCAGCAGCCAAGATATCGGCAGCCCAGATACGCAGTATTTT	CASSQDIGSPDTQYF
TRBD2	.	TRBV29-1	TRBJ2-1	TGCAGCGTTGCTAGCGGGAATCATGGAAGTGAGCAGTTCTTC	CSVASGNHGSEQFF
.	.	TRBV28	TRBJ1-1	TGTGCCAGCAGTCCTGCGGGGAAGGCCTTCGCTGAAGCTTTCTTT	CASSPAGKAFAEAFF
TRBD2	once	TRBV18	TRBJ2-5	TGTGCCAGCTCACCACTTGAAGGGAGCGGGAGGGCCGGAGAGACCCAGTACTTC	CASSPLEGSGRAGETQYF
.	few	TRBV3-1	TRBJ1-1	TGTGCCAGCAGCCCATCCCATACGCGGGCTGAAGCTTTCTTT	CASSPSHTRAEAFF
.	.	TRBV7-9	TRBJ2-3	TGTGCCAGCAGCTTAGGCCACTCCGCCACAGATACGCAGTATTTT	CASSLGHSATDTQYF
.	few	TRBV20-1	TRBJ2-4	TGCAGTGCTAGGGACTGGGACGAGATTCAGTACTTC	CSARDWDEIQYF
TRBD1	few	TRBV24-1	TRBJ2-1	TGTGCCACCAGTACGGACAGGTCGCACAATGAGCAGTTCTTC	CATSTDRSHNEQFF
.	.	TRBV7-9	TRBJ2-2	TGTGCCAGCAGCCCCCACTCTTTCGGATCAAACACCGGGGAGCTGTTTTTT	CASSPHSFGSNTGELFF
.	few	TRBV6-5	TRBJ1-4	TGTGCCAGCAGCAACACGCTCGTGAATGAAAAACTGTTTTTT	CASSNTLVNEKLFF
.	.	TRBV7-8	TRBJ2-7	TGTGCCAGCAGCATACAGCGTGACGCCACCTACGAGCAGTACTTC	CASSIQRDATYEQYF
TRBD2	.	TRBV4-3	TRBJ2-1	TGCGCCAGCAGCCCTCGTCTGAGCGGGGCCTACAATGAGCAGTTCTTC	CASSPRLSGAYNEQFF
TRBD1	.	TRBV28	TRBJ1-5	TGTGCCAGCAACCTCGGACAGGGGGCGCAGCCCCAGCATTTT	CASNLGQGAQPQHF
.	.	TRBV21-1	TRBJ2-3	TGTGCCAGCAGCGGACGGACTCCAACTAGCACAGATACGCAGTATTTT	CASSGRTPTSTDTQYF
.	few	TRBV9	TRBJ1-2	TGTGCCAGCAGCGTAGTTTGGGGTGACTATGGCTACACCTTC	CASSVVWGDYGYTF
TRBD1	many	TRBV28	TRBJ2-7	TGTGCCAGCAGTTCCGGGGACAGAACCTACGAGCAGTACTTC	CASSSGDRTYEQYF
TRBD1	.	TRBV7-8	TRBJ2-7	TGTGCCAGCAGCTTATCCGGGACAGCCGGCGAGCAGTACTTC	CASSLSGTAGEQYF
TRBD2	few	TRBV29-1	TRBJ2-7	TGCAGCGTACTCACTAGCGGGAGTTCGTACGAGCAGTACTTC	CSVLTSGSSYEQYF
.	few	TRBV11-2	TRBJ2-5	TGTGCCAGCAGTTCGCCTCCCAGTACCCAGTACTTC	CASSSPPSTQYF
.	.	TRBV5-1	TRBJ2-1	TGCGCCAGCAGCGCGGGAATAGGGTACAATGAGCAGTTCTTC	CASSAGIGYNEQFF
TRBD2	.	TRBV7-3	TRBJ2-3	TGTGCCAGCAGCTTAGGGTTGCTAGCGGGAGGGCCCGATACGCAGTATTTT	CASSLGLLAGGPDTQYF
.	.	TRBV27	TRBJ2-1	TGTGCCAGCAGCGGATCACACACATACAATGAGCAGTTCTTC	CASSGSHTYNEQFF
TRBD1	few	TRBV7-3	TRBJ1-6	TGTGCCAGCAGCCCGACAGGGCCGAATTCACCCCTCCACTTT	CASSPTGPNSPLHF
.	few	TRBV27	TRBJ2-7	TGCGCCAGCAGTTTTAGAGGGGGCGAGCAGTACTTC	CASSFRGGEQYF
TRBD2	.	TRBV20-1	TRBJ2-2	TGCAGTGCTAACCCCTGGGCGGGAGCGAACACCGGGGAGCTGTTTTTT	CSANPWAGANTGELFF
TRBD2	.	TRBV20-1	TRBJ2-5	TGCAGTGCGACGGTCACCTGGGAGGGCCCTCAAGAGACCCAGTACTTC	CSATVTWEGPQETQYF
.	few	TRBV28	TRBJ1-4	TGTGCCAGCAGTTACCGCGATGAAAAACTGTTTTTT	CASSYRDEKLFF
.	.	TRBV15	TRBJ2-7	TGTGCCACCAGCAGAGATTTCGGCTACGAGCAGTACTTC	CATSRDFGYEQYF
.	many	TRBV6-6	TRBJ2-7	TGTGCCAGCAGTTACTCGCGGGACAGTCGTCCCTACGAGCAGTACTTC	CASSYSRDSRPYEQYF
TRBD1	few	TRBV9	TRBJ2-7	TGTGCCTGCAGCGTCCACCCAGGGGGCAGCTACGAGCAGTACTTC	CACSVHPGGSYEQYF
.	once	TRBV7-3	TRBJ2-1	TGTGCCAGCAGCTTGGACTATAACAATGAGCAGTTCTTC	CASSLDYNNEQFF
TRBD2	.	TRBV20-1	TRBJ2-5	TGCAGTGCTAGAAGCAGCGGGAGGACCCAAGAGACCCAGTACTTC	CSARSSGRTQETQYF
TRBD2	.	TRBV9	TRBJ2-1	TGTGCCAGCAGCGCCAGCTCTCCGGGACTAGCGACGACCCATGAGCAGTTCTTC	CASSASSPGLATTHEQFF
.	.	TRBV29-1	TRBJ2-4	TGCAGCGTTGGGTACTGGACTGCAAACATTCAGTACTTC	CSVGYWTANIQYF
.	many	TRBV5-1	TRBJ2-5	TGCGCCAGCAGCTTAACAGACCAAGAGACCCAGTACTTC	CASSLTDQETQYF